This TCR beta chain was sequenced in a study of cytomegalovirus exposure and HLA in healthy donors. With regard to this clone: The antigen is unknown.

Primers included in the PCR were 60 Vbeta and 13 Jbeta primers. In the study's own analysis: The count from a later analysis was some 76 million unique TCR beta chains, roughly 11 million of them shared. Clones were read by immunoSEQ multiplex PCR, and TCRdb kept only the in-frame ones, dropping some. Clone size and V and J calls were adopted from that table, with D and trimming inferred from the DNA. The data contain some 130,000 clones, approximately 79% of them singletons. Study findings and constraints: An analysis was carried out later, and it reportedly showed fewer N-insertions in an Asian-associated ancestry cluster than the roughly 670-donor mean. CMV serostatus was the only recorded immune exposure for donors.

Specimen: PBMCs. This sequence originates from a man between 35 and 55 years old in good health and CMV-seropositive.

CDR3 sequence: CSVDSDKNEQYF. In DNA, the CDR3 is TGCAGCGTTGATTCCGACAAAAACGAGCAGTACTTC. The chain uses TRBV29-1 and TRBJ2-7; D ambiguous. In germline, CDR1 is SQVTM, CDR2 ANQGSEA. This CDR3 has 12 residues. V gave up 3 bases and J gave up 5 bases, with 11 bases separating them.